Each of the 8 T cell receptor beta chains below was sequenced from the same sample in a study of spatial heterogeneity in lung cancer (dated by TCRdb to about 2019). Library construction relied on 5' RACE. Sequenced using a NextSeq 500. Using fastp at Q25 and MiXCR, TCRdb reprocessed the public reads and kept productive beta chains. A single entry per CDR3 protein holds the most common genes and DNA from its merged rows. The sample profile shows about 61,000 distinct CDR3 sequences; under 7.5% of them were found once. Jointly, the top ten make up roughly 14% of the sample. Read against the paper, the sample's time point label means: sample taken at primary tumor resection. This specimen was PBMCs, taken at surgery. These receptors originate from a female donor with early-stage non-small cell lung cancer.

This clonotype was recorded a few times. The rearrangement uses TRBV20-1 and TRBJ2-2, with D perhaps being TRBD1 or TRBD2 (6 bases each). Trimming took off 5 bases at V and 5 bases at J, with 15 bases between the two ends. The CDR3 has 14 amino acids. Germline V gene sequence: CDR1 DFQATT, CDR2 SNEGSKA (reference sequence). CDR3 region: CSAPRGTRTGELFF. CDR3 DNA: TGCAGTGCTCCTCGGGGGACACGGACCGGGGAGCTGTTTTTT.

This rearrangement joins TRBV5-1 to TRBJ2-3; TRBD2 matches at 10 bases. With V trimmed by 1 base and J by 2 bases, 7 bases remained unmatched. The CDR3 has 17 residues. Germline CDR1 reads SGHRS; CDR2 reads YFSETQ. The CDR3 DNA reads TGCGCCAGCAGCTTGTTCCCTAGCGGGAGTGCCACAGATACGCAGTATTTT. Residues: CASSLFPSGSATDTQYF.

There are many counts of this clonotype. The rearrangement links TRBV7-3 to TRBJ2-5; either TRBD1 or TRBD2 may fit D (6 bases each). In germline, CDR1 is SGHTA, CDR2 FQGTGA. The CDR3 runs to 15 residues. V lost 6 bases to trimming and J lost 1 base, with 15 bases between them. The CDR3 DNA sequence: TGTGCCAGCAGTCCTAGGGGGGCTTTCCAAGAGACCCAGTACTTC. This translates into CASSPRGAFQETQYF. The full variable domain, with the rest looked up from reference TRBV7-3 and TRBJ2-5, is GAGVSQTPSNKVTEKGKYVELRCDPISGHTALYWYRQSLGQGPEFLIYFQGTGAADDSGLPNDRFFAVRPEGSVSTLKIQRTERGDSAVYLCASSPRGAFQETQYFGPGTRLLVL.

At least ten counts were recorded for this clonotype. This rearrangement joins TRBV9 to TRBJ1-1, with a weak D call TRBD1 (5 bases). The CDR3 consists of 15 residues. Per the germline V gene, CDR1 is SGDLS and CDR2 is YYNGEE. Trimming pared 4 bases from V and 1 base from J, leaving 14 bases between. CDR3 region: CASSSRAGSNTEAFF. The CDR3 DNA sequence: TGTGCCAGCAGCTCCAGGGCCGGATCGAACACTGAAGCTTTCTTT.

This clonotype occurred many times. This chain joins TRBV19 and TRBJ1-1; perhaps TRBD1 as D (6 bases). CDR1 is LNHDA and CDR2 is SQIVND in the germline V gene (reference sequence). The ends were cut back, 5 bases at V and 4 bases at J, with 17 bases in the middle. This CDR3 spans 15 amino acids. CDR3 bases: TGTGCCAGTAGTCCCCCCACGACAGGCGGCACTGAAGCTTTCTTT. Protein sequence: CASSPPTTGGTEAFF.

This clonotype was seen ten or more times. The V and J genes are TRBV6-5 and TRBJ2-7, with TRBD1 matching over 7 bases. CDR3 length: 14 amino acids. V lost 5 bases and J lost 5; bases outside the gene matches: 9. Germline lookup yields CDR1 MNHEY and CDR2 SVGAGI. The CDR3 sequence: CASSPGTEVNEQYF. In nucleotides, the CDR3 is TGTGCCAGCAGTCCCGGGACAGAAGTCAACGAGCAGTACTTC.

This clonotype was seen ten or more times. The V call is TRBV6-1, the J call TRBJ1-1; TRBD1 matches at 7 bases. Trimming took 7 bases from V and 3 from J; bases not matched to a gene: 11. The CDR3 has 15 amino acids. CDR1 MNHNS and CDR2 SASEGT come from the germline V gene. The CDR3 sequence is CASNRQGQAYTEAFF. The CDR3 DNA sequence: TGTGCCAGCAATAGACAGGGTCAGGCCTACACTGAAGCTTTCTTT.

Ten or more counts support this clonotype. CDR3 region: CASTPRAGSNEQFF. In DNA form, the CDR3 reads TGTGCCAGCACCCCCAGGGCAGGGAGCAATGAGCAGTTCTTC. This sequence joins TRBV25-1 and TRBJ2-1; either TRBD1 or TRBD2 may fit D (5 bases each). The V and J ends lost 7 bases and 6 bases respectively, with 16 bases between them. Germline assignment: CDR1 MGHDK and CDR2 SYGVNS. This CDR3 is 14 amino acids long. Full variable domain (remainder filled in from reference TRBV25-1 and TRBJ2-1): EADIYQTPRYLVIGTGKKITLECSQTMGHDKMYWYQQDPGMELHLIHYSYGVNSTEKGDLSSESTVSRIRTEHFPLTLESARPSHTSQYLCASTPRAGSNEQFFGPGTRLTVL.